This TCR beta chain emerged from a study of T cells in Graves' hyperthyroidism and ophthalmopathy. Trimming cost V 6 bases and J 4 bases, with 11 bases left between them. This CDR3 has 13 amino acids. The germline CDR1 and CDR2 sequences are SGHKS and YYEKEE (reference sequence). Together with thyroid ultrasound, orbital computed tomography, serum thyroxine and TRAb, clinical symptoms were used for diagnoses. General study points: Ophthalmopathy and stable hyperthyroidism were told apart by a 13 V-J model.

RNA transcripts served as the template for amplifying TCR beta CDR3 regions. The study used the HTBI primer set for a first-round RT-PCR of the TCR CDR3. TCRdb called the multiplex PCR reads again in MiXCR, with one record for every CDR3 protein. The sample has about 360,000 distinct CDR3 sequences; 20% to 25% are singletons. This clonotype is a singleton in its sample. Its antigen is currently unknown. This TCR derives from a man aged 45-60 years with Graves' hyperthyroidism. The specimen sequenced was blood. The chain recombines TRBV5-5 with TRBJ1-3; D gene uncertain. The DNA for the CDR3 is TGTGCCAGCACCTCCATAGGGGGAAACACCATATATTTT. This sequence encodes CASTSIGGNTIYF.